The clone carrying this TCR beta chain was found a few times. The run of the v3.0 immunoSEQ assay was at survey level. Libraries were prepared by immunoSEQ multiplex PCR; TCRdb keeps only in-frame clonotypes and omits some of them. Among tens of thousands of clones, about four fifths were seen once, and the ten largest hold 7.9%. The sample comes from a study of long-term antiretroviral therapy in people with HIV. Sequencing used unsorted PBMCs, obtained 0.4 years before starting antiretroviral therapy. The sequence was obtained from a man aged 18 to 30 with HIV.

The CDR3 DNA is TGTGCCAGCAGTGAAGAACAGGGAATCTCACCCCTCCACTTT. This sequence encodes CASSEEQGISPLHF. This sequence joins TRBV6-1 and TRBJ1-6; maybe TRBD1 (6 bases). From germline, CDR1 is MNHNS and CDR2 SASEGT. V was trimmed by 1 base and J by 10 bases, leaving 11 bases between them. CDR3 size: 14 residues.